This T cell receptor (beta chain) was captured in a study of T cells in Graves' hyperthyroidism and ophthalmopathy. TCR beta CDR3 region amplification was performed from RNA transcripts. The HTBI primer set drove a first-round RT-PCR of the TCR CDR3. MiXCR, run by TCRdb on the multiplex PCR reads, gives a single entry per CDR3 protein. In the table there are fewer than 450,000 distinct CDR3 sequences, about 14% of which are singletons. The V gene lost 2 bases and the J gene lost 7 bases, with 20 bases spanning the gap. Germline assignment: CDR1 LNHDA and CDR2 SQIVND (reference sequence). The CDR3 contains 16 residues. Comments on this clonotype: This may come from a read error, since a much larger clone is one base off.

V usage is TRBV19 and J usage is TRBJ2-5; tentatively, D is TRBD1 or TRBD2 (6 bases each). Sequencing was done on a sample of blood. This TCR was sampled from a man aged 45 to 65 with Graves' ophthalmopathy. CDR3 amino acids: CASSIRTGARRGTQYF. The CDR3 bases are TGTGCCAGTAGTATACGAACGGGGGCACGTCGTGGGACCCAGTACTTC.